This TCR beta chain appears in the sequencing data of a study of cytomegalovirus exposure and HLA in healthy donors. With 60 Vbeta and 13 Jbeta primers, the PCR was carried out. Under the authors' procedure: In a later analysis, the count reached 80 million or so unique TCR beta chains, with 8.5 million to 14 million shared. Sequenced by immunoSEQ multiplex PCR; TCRdb stores in-frame clones only, minus some. The DNA gave D and trimming, while V, J and clone size come from that table. The table has 80,000 to 100,000 clones, about 80% seen once. The V end was cut by 1 base, the J end by 3 bases, with 13 bases between. Germline lookup yields CDR1 MGHRA and CDR2 YSYEKL. CDR3 length equals 15 residues. Note on this clone: Antigen unknown.

Regarding the study as a whole: A later analysis linked a missense variant in DCLRE1C to the trimming of TCR beta V and J genes. Versus the roughly 640-donor mean, an Asian-associated ancestry cluster reportedly showed fewer N-insertions in a later analysis. The study flagged about 150 TCR beta chains as cytomegalovirus-associated.

The sequencing input was PBMCs. The genes are TRBV4-1 and TRBJ2-7; possibly TRBD2 for D (5 bases). The TCR was taken from a male donor in good health and CMV-seropositive. The CDR3 protein is CASSQGSPGIYEQYF. CDR3 nucleotide sequence: TGCGCCAGCAGCCAAGGATCCCCCGGGATCTACGAGCAGTACTTC.